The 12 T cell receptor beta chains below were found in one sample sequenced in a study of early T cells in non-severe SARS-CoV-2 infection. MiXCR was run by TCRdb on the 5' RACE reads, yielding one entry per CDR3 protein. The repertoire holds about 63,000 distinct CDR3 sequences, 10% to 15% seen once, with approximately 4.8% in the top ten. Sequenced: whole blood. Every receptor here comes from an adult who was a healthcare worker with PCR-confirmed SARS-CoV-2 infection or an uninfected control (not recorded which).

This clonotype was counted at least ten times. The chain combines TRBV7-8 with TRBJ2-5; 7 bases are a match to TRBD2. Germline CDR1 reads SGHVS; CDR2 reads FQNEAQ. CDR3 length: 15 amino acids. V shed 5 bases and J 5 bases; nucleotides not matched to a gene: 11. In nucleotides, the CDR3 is TGTGCCAGCAGCGCCCTGGGAGGGGCTGGGGAGACCCAGTACTTC. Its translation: CASSALGGAGETQYF.

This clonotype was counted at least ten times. The DNA of the CDR3 is TGTGCCAGCAGGGCTGGACTGGACGGCCAAGAGACCCAGTACTTC. Amino acids: CASRAGLDGQETQYF. The genes are TRBV2 and TRBJ2-5; a weak D match, TRBD2 (5 bases). V was shortened by 6 bases and J by 1 base, with 15 bases between the two germline ends. Germline values: CDR1 SNHLY, CDR2 FYNNEI. The CDR3 consists of 15 residues.

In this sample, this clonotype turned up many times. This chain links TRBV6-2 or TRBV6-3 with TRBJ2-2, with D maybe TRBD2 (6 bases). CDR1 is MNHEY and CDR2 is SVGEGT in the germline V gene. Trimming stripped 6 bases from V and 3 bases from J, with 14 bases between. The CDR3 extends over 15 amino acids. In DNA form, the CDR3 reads TGTGCCAGCAGCTACCAAGGCGGGGACACCGGGGAGCTGTTTTTT. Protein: CASSYQGGDTGELFF.

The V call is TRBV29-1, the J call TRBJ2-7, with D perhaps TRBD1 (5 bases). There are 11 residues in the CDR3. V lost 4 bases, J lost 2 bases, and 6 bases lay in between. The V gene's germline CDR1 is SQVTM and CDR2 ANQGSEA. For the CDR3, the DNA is TGCAGCGTTGCAGGGACCTACGAGCAGTACTTC. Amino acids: CSVAGTYEQYF.

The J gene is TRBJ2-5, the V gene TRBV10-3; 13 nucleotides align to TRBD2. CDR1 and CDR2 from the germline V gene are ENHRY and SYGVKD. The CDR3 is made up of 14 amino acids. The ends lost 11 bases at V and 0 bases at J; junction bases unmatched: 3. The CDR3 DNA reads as TGTGCCGTCGGGACTAGCGGGGACCAAGAGACCCAGTACTTC. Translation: CAVGTSGDQETQYF.

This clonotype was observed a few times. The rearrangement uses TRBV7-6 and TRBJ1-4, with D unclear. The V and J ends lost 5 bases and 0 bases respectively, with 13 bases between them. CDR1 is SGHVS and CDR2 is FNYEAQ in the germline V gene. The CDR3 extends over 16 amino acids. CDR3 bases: TGTGCCAGCAGCCCCACACCGCTTGCAACTAATGAAAAACTGTTTTTT. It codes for CASSPTPLATNEKLFF.

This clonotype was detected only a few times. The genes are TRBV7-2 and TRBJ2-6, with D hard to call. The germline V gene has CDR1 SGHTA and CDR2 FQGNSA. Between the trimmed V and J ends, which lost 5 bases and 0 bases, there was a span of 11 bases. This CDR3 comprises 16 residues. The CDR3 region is CASSPQILSGANVLTF. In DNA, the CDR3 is TGTGCCAGCAGCCCCCAGATTCTCTCTGGGGCCAACGTCCTGACTTTC.

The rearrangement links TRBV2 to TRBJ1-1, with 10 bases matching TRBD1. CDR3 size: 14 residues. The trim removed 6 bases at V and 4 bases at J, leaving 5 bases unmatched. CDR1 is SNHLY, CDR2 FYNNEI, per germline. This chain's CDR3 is CASRMTGGVTEAFF. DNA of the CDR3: TGTGCCAGCAGGATGACAGGGGGCGTCACTGAAGCTTTCTTT.

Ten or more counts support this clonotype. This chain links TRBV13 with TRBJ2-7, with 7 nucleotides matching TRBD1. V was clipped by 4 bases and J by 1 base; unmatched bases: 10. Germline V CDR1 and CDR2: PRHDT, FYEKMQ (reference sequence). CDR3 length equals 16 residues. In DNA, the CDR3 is TGTGCCAGCAGCTCCGGGACAGACAGCCTTTCCTACGAGCAGTACTTC. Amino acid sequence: CASSSGTDSLSYEQYF.

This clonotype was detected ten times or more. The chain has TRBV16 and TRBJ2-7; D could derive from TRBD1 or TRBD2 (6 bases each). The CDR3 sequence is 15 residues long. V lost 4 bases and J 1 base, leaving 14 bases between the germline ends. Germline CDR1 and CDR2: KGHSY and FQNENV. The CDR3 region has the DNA TGTGCCAGCAGCCTACGGGGGCTTGGGTCCTACGAGCAGTACTTC. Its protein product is CASSLRGLGSYEQYF.

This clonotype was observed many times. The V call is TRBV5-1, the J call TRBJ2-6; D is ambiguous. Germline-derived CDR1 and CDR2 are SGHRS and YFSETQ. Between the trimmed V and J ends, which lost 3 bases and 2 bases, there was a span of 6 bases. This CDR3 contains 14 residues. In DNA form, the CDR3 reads TGCGCCAGCAGCTACAGTACTGGGGCCAACGTCCTGACTTTC. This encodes CASSYSTGANVLTF.

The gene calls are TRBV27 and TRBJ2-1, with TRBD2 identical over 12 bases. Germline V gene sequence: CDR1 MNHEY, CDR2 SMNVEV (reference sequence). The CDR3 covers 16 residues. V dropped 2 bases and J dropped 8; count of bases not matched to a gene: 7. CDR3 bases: TGTGCCAGCAGTTTACTAGCGGGGGGGCCCGGCGATGAGCAGTTCTTC. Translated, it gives CASSLLAGGPGDEQFF.